The 13 T cell receptor beta chains below were found in one sample sequenced in a study of T-cell reconstitution after alpha-beta-depleted transplantation in children (dated by TCRdb to the mid-2010s). The intended sense of this specimen's treatment or condition label: allogeneic hematopoietic cell transplantation with graft depleted of TCRalphabeta T cells and CD19 B cells. Library method: PCR. Sequencing instrument: Illumina HiSeq 2500. TCR library preparation used molecular barcoding, with unique molecular identifiers applied to normalize quantification of the TCRbeta repertoire. TCRdb reprocessed the public reads (quality trimming at Q25 with fastp, clone calling with MiXCR) and kept in-frame beta chains. Duplicate CDR3 protein sequences are folded into a single record with the most common DNA and genes. For this sample there are about 200,000 distinct CDR3 sequences; about 7% appear just once. The biggest ten clones account for 5% to 6.5% of the sample.

The sequencing here drew on PBMCs, taken before TCRalphabeta/CD19-depleted stem cell transplant. Receptor source: a boy under 10 years old with acute lymphoblastic leukemia, due to receive a stem cell transplant.

In this sample, this clonotype turned up many times. J is TRBJ2-7 and V is TRBV20-1, with D uncertain. The germline V and J ends were trimmed by 7 bases and 2 bases, with 12 bases remaining between them. The CDR3 spans 12 residues. Per germline, CDR1 DFQATT and CDR2 SNEGSKA (reference sequence). The CDR3 bases are TGCAGTGTTTCGGCAGGACCCTACGAGCAGTACTTC. It is translated as CSVSAGPYEQYF.

The sample holds many counts of this clonotype. The genes are TRBV29-1 and TRBJ2-5; no clear D gene. Trimming cost V 2 bases and J 5 bases, with 9 bases left between them. The CDR3 spans 12 residues. Germline V gene data show CDR1 as SQVTM and CDR2 as ANQGSEA. The CDR3 bases are TGCAGCGTTGAATTCGCCGCGGAGACCCAGTACTTC. Residues: CSVEFAAETQYF.

This clonotype was observed many times. J is TRBJ2-7 and V is TRBV2; D gene uncertain. Trimming removed 6 bases from V and 0 bases from J, with 15 bases in between. The CDR3 is 15 amino acids. Germline V lookup: CDR1 SNHLY, CDR2 FYNNEI. The CDR3 sequence: CASSKRDSYSYEQYF. CDR3 nucleotide sequence: TGTGCCAGCAGCAAGAGAGACTCGTACTCCTACGAGCAGTACTTC.

Many counts were recorded for this clonotype. The chain is built from TRBV12-3 or TRBV12-4 and TRBJ2-1, with 9 bases fitting TRBD2. The ends lost 7 bases at V and 5 bases at J; junction bases unmatched: 6. The CDR3 consists of 14 residues. The CDR3 loop reads CASISSGANNEQFF. Written as DNA, the CDR3 is TGTGCCAGCATATCTAGCGGGGCGAACAATGAGCAGTTCTTC.

This clonotype was counted many times. This chain connects TRBV28 to TRBJ2-6; D is unclear. The CDR3 runs to 15 residues. CDR1 and CDR2 from the germline V gene are MDHEN and SYDVKM. V was clipped by 5 bases and J by 0 bases, with 8 bases between them. The DNA of the CDR3 is TGTGCCAGCAGTCCCTACAGCTCTGGGGCCAACGTCCTGACTTTC. This sequence encodes CASSPYSSGANVLTF.

The V gene is TRBV4-1, the J gene TRBJ2-3; 10 nucleotides agree with TRBD2. The germline gives CDR1 MGHRA, CDR2 YSYEKL. The CDR3 covers 16 residues. The V and J ends lost 5 bases and 2 bases, in that order; junction bases with no gene match: 7. CDR3 in amino acids: CASSAAGGHITDTQYF. The CDR3 DNA follows: TGCGCCAGCAGCGCAGCGGGGGGGCATATCACAGATACGCAGTATTTT.

This clonotype was picked up a small number of times. J is TRBJ1-1 and V is TRBV28; no clear D. This CDR3 has 13 amino acids. Germline CDR1 is MDHEN and CDR2 is SYDVKM. V was clipped by 5 bases and J by 8 bases, with 15 bases between them. The CDR3 here is CASSKILVWEAFF. The CDR3 nucleotides are TGTGCCAGCAGTAAGATCTTGGTTTGGGAAGCTTTCTTT. Looking up the rest from reference TRBV28 and TRBJ1-1 gives the full variable domain: DVKVTQSSRYLVKRTGEKVFLECVQDMDHENMFWYRQDPGLGLRLIYFSYDVKMKEKGDIPEGYSVSREKKERFSLILESASTNQTSMYLCASSKILVWEAFFGQGTRLTVV.

This clonotype has a count of ten or more. The CDR3, as DNA: TGTGCCAGCAGTGCAGGACAGAACTACGAGCAGTACTTC. This codes for CASSAGQNYEQYF. V gene TRBV2 combines with J gene TRBJ2-7, with D perhaps TRBD1 (6 bases). In germline, CDR1 is SNHLY, CDR2 FYNNEI. This CDR3 is built from 13 residues. V was clipped by 4 bases and J by 3 bases, with 10 bases between them.

This clonotype showed up many times. J is TRBJ2-2 and V is TRBV7-9; 8 bases agree with TRBD1. The germline V gene encodes CDR1 SEHNR and CDR2 FQNEAQ (reference sequence). V lost 3 bases, J lost 2 bases, and 5 bases stayed unmatched. This CDR3 has 16 amino acids. The CDR3 DNA reads TGTGCCAGCAGCTTCCTGGGACAGGCCAACACCGGGGAGCTGTTTTTT. It translates to CASSFLGQANTGELFF. The full variable domain, in which reference TRBV7-9 and TRBJ2-2 provide the parts outside the CDR3, is DTGVSQNPRHKITKRGQNVTFRCDPISEHNRLYWYRQTLGQGPEFLTYFQNEAQLEKSRLLSDRFSAERPKGSFSTLEIQRTEQGDSAMYLCASSFLGQANTGELFFGEGSRLTVL.

Sample share makes this clonotype medium-sized. This chain connects TRBV7-2 to TRBJ2-7; TRBD2 is a possible D gene (5 bases). The ends were cut back, 6 bases at V and 7 bases at J, with 16 bases in the middle. This CDR3 is 13 amino acids long. Germline lookup yields CDR1 SGHTA and CDR2 FQGNSA. CDR3 sequence (DNA): TGTGCCAGCAGTCTCCTAGCTCTGGGAGAGCAGTACTTC. Amino acid sequence: CASSLLALGEQYF.

This clonotype has a count of ten or more. The chain employs TRBV27 and TRBJ2-1; D gene ambiguous. V was pared by 2 bases and J by 3 bases, with 5 bases between. The CDR3 extends over 13 amino acids. Germline V gene lookup returns CDR1 MNHEY and CDR2 SMNVEV (reference sequence). The CDR3 region is CASSLMFYNEQFF. The DNA of the CDR3 is TGTGCCAGCAGTTTAATGTTCTACAATGAGCAGTTCTTC.

The chain combines TRBV4-1 with TRBJ2-1; 7 bases match TRBD2. The germline gives CDR1 MGHRA, CDR2 YSYEKL. The CDR3 is 13 amino acids. V lost 8 bases and J lost 7; bases outside the gene matches: 8. The DNA of the CDR3 is TGCGCCAGCCGGGAGGTCATCGGGAATGAGCAGTTCTTC. This codes for CASREVIGNEQFF.

The rearrangement joins TRBV7-2 to TRBJ2-7; 8 nucleotides line up with TRBD1. The CDR3 has 17 residues. The J segment lost 6 bases and the V segment lost 5 bases, leaving 18 bases of the junction unmatched. The germline CDR1 and CDR2 sequences are SGHTA and FQGNSA. CDR3: CASSQGAGRSFSGEQYF. For the CDR3, the DNA is TGTGCCAGCAGCCAGGGGGCGGGGAGGTCATTCTCGGGCGAGCAGTACTTC.